This T cell receptor (beta chain) originates from a study of T cells in tuberculosis. Overall study: A South African cohort included IGRA-negative adolescents, latently infected IGRA-positive adolescents and adults with active tuberculosis. Study-level findings and limits: Samples were chosen by availability of cryopreserved specimens. The TCR-beta difference was not significant; alpha differences partly reflected length.

The germline gives CDR1 MNHNS, CDR2 SASEGT. V trimming: 6 bases; J trimming: 1 base; junction bases outside the gene matches: 1. This CDR3 is 13 amino acids long. Only in-frame clones appear in the TCRdb table, and some are missing; sequencing was by immunoSEQ multiplex PCR. The sample has 30,000 to 45,000 clones, almost 95% seen once. This clone was seen just once. What it binds is unknown. Latent tuberculosis screening used tuberculin skin test and IGRA at entry. The chain combines TRBV6-1 with TRBJ1-1; 8 nucleotides line up with TRBD1. The specimen was PBMCs. The receptor's source is a donor aged 10-29 years with latent tuberculosis or without tuberculosis infection. Some clones in this sample may be carry-over from other donors' samples. The CDR3 here is CASRGTGNTEAFF. CDR3 in DNA: TGTGCCAGCAGAGGGACAGGGAACACTGAAGCTTTCTTT.